The 12 T cell receptor beta chains listed next were all sequenced from one sample in a study. In TCRdb, the 5' RACE reads were re-called with MiXCR into one record per CDR3 protein. The sample table includes approximately 15 distinct CDR3 sequences. Sequenced sample: memory CD4+ T cells sorted from a lymph node. Regarding subset: memory CD4+ T cells, CD4+CD45RO+CD25-. The receptors were sampled from a female donor with breast cancer.

Worth noting for this clonotype: The library was prepared for alpha chains; this beta chain is a stray read, so its frequency means little. The chain recombines TRBV6-5 with TRBJ1-2; possible D gene TRBD1, 5 bases. Trimming shortened V by 6 bases and J by 4 bases, and 9 bases separated the two germline ends. CDR3 size: 12 residues. From germline, CDR1 is MNHEY and CDR2 SVGAGI. CDR3 coding DNA: TGTGCCAGCAGGGTGGGGACCTATGGCTACACCTTC. Protein product: CASRVGTYGYTF.

About this clonotype: Since the library was made to target alpha chains, this beta chain is a stray read and its abundance is not meaningful. The V and J genes are TRBV12-3 or TRBV12-4 and TRBJ1-5; 8 bases are shared with TRBD1. V shed 3 bases and J 2 bases; nucleotides not matched to a gene: 3. This CDR3 contains 15 residues. CDR3: CASSFTTGGNQPQHF. The CDR3 DNA follows: TGTGCCAGCAGTTTTACGACAGGGGGCAATCAGCCCCAGCATTTT.

As to this clonotype: This beta chain came through as a stray read in a library set up for alpha chains, and its size says little. The chain recombines TRBV6-2 or TRBV6-3 with TRBJ1-4; unclear D gene. Per germline, CDR1 MNHEY and CDR2 SVGEGT. CDR3 length: 11 amino acids. Trimming stripped 5 bases from V and 5 bases from J, with 3 bases between. In DNA, the CDR3 is TGTGCCAGCAGTCTGAATGAAAAACTGTTTTTT. This encodes CASSLNEKLFF.

Worth noting for this clonotype: Little can be read into the size of this beta chain, an off-target read in a library designed for alpha chains. The V gene is TRBV12-3 or TRBV12-4, the J gene TRBJ2-1, with a tentative D call TRBD2 (5 bases). The CDR3 is made up of 15 amino acids. Trimming stripped 5 bases from V and 1 base from J, with 12 bases between. The CDR3 DNA follows: TGTGCCAGCAGTCCCCGCGGGTCTTCCTACAATGAGCAGTTCTTC. Translation: CASSPRGSSYNEQFF.

About this clonotype: This beta chain slipped into a library made for alpha chains as a stray read, so its size is not meaningful. This chain joins TRBV7-2 and TRBJ2-1; 9 bases agree with TRBD1. The J segment lost 10 bases and the V segment lost 1 base, leaving 5 bases of the junction unmatched. This CDR3 has 14 residues. From germline, CDR1 is SGHTA and CDR2 FQGNSA. CDR3 loop: CASSLGHRGQEQFF. The CDR3 bases are TGTGCCAGCAGCTTAGGCCACAGGGGGCAGGAGCAGTTCTTC. Filled out from reference TRBV7-2 and TRBJ2-1, the complete variable domain reads GAGVSQSPSNKVTEKGKDVELRCDPISGHTALYWYRQSLGQGLEFLIYFQGNSAPDKSGLPSDRFSAERTGGSVSTLTIQRTQQEDSAVYLCASSLGHRGQEQFFGPGTRLTVL.

With respect to this clonotype: This beta chain is off target for a library built for alpha chains, so its abundance means little. The chain joins TRBV12-3 or TRBV12-4 to TRBJ1-2; D is perhaps TRBD1 (5 bases). Trimming removed 5 bases from V and 3 bases from J, with 10 bases in between. CDR3 length equals 13 residues. This CDR3 reads CASSQGIDYGYTF. The CDR3 DNA follows: TGTGCCAGCAGTCAGGGAATTGACTATGGCTACACCTTC.

About this clonotype itself: This beta chain came through as a stray read in a library set up for alpha chains, and its size says little. The chain recombines TRBV3-1 with TRBJ2-3; 8 nucleotides line up with TRBD2. Germline trimming cut 1 base from V and 7 bases from J; bases unmatched to any gene: 10. Per germline, CDR1 LGHDT and CDR2 YNNKEL (reference sequence). The CDR3 consists of 16 residues. CDR3: CASSQVHRGGSYTQYF. CDR3 DNA: TGTGCCAGCAGCCAAGTTCATCGGGGGGGTAGTTATACGCAGTATTTT.

Note on this clonotype: This beta chain is off target for a library built for alpha chains, so its abundance means little. The chain carries TRBV20-1 and TRBJ2-4; the D gene could be TRBD1 or TRBD2 (5 bases each). Germline values: CDR1 DFQATT, CDR2 SNEGSKA (reference sequence). Deletions cut 7 bases from V and 2 bases from J, with 21 bases between. CDR3 size: 16 residues. CDR3 amino acids: CSVVRGRHRPKNIQYF. The DNA of the CDR3 is TGCAGTGTTGTGAGGGGTCGGCACCGACCCAAAAACATTCAGTACTTC.

On this clonotype: This beta chain is an unintended read in a library built for alpha chains; its size means little. This rearrangement joins TRBV7-9 to TRBJ2-1, with a tentative D call TRBD2 (6 bases). CDR1 SEHNR and CDR2 FQNEAQ come from the germline V gene (reference sequence). The CDR3 is made up of 14 amino acids. V was pared by 5 bases and J by 3 bases, with 11 bases between. In DNA form, the CDR3 reads TGTGCCAGCAGCATGGGACTGCTCTACAATGAGCAGTTCTTC. Protein sequence: CASSMGLLYNEQFF.

About this clonotype: Since the library was made to target alpha chains, this beta chain is a stray read and its abundance is not meaningful. This chain links TRBV6-4 with TRBJ1-2, with 9 bases fitting TRBD1. The CDR3 has 15 amino acids. Looked up from germline, CDR1 is MRHNA and CDR2 is SNTAGT. The ends lost 4 bases at V and 7 bases at J; junction bases unmatched: 10. CDR3 nucleotides: TGTGCCAGCAGTGCCCACGGAGGGACAGGGAGTGGCTACACCTTC. It yields the protein CASSAHGGTGSGYTF.

As concerns this clonotype: A library made for alpha chains picked up this beta chain off target, so its size means little. The rearrangement uses TRBV6-5 and TRBJ1-6, with 7 bases matching TRBD1. Germline V gene lookup returns CDR1 MNHEY and CDR2 SVGAGI. The CDR3 runs 15 residues. Trimming took 6 bases from V and 10 from J; bases not matched to a gene: 12. The CDR3 coding sequence is TGTGCCAGCAGAGAGGGGGCCGCGGTACGGTCACCCCTCCACTTT. This codes for CASREGAAVRSPLHF.

Concerning this clonotype itself: Sequence at one end of the junction differs from germline and may be a read error. This beta chain appears as a stray read in a library generated for alpha chains; its size is not informative. This chain connects TRBV6-2 or TRBV6-3 to TRBJ2-7; TRBD2 is a possible D gene (5 bases). This CDR3 region has 14 residues. CDR1 is MNHEY, CDR2 SVGEGT, per germline. CDR3 DNA: TGTACCAGCAGGAGAGGGAATTTGGCCTACGAGCAGTACTTC. It encodes CTSRRGNLAYEQYF.